Listed below are T cell receptor beta chains from one sample, sequenced in a study of early T cells in non-severe SARS-CoV-2 infection. MiXCR, run by TCRdb on the 5' RACE reads, gives a single entry per CDR3 protein. The sample lists approximately 64,000 distinct CDR3 sequences, less than 5% occurring once. What was sequenced was whole blood. The source is an adult who was a healthcare worker with PCR-confirmed SARS-CoV-2 infection or an uninfected control (not recorded which). CDR3s include the opening cysteine and the closing phenylalanine or tryptophan. The order of the fields is V gene, J gene, D gene, clone size, CDR3 protein, CDR3 DNA. The D gene is left open where the match is weak. Size values are once, few and many counts, or a class for expanded clones, and some rows have none.

V: TRBV27; J: TRBJ1-4; D: .; size: few; CDR3: CASSPWGEPNEKLFF; DNA: TGTGCCAGCAGCCCCTGGGGAGAACCAAATGAAAAACTGTTTTTT
V: TRBV7-9; J: TRBJ2-1; D: TRBD2; size: many; CDR3: CASSLAGGRTYNEQFF; DNA: TGTGCCAGCAGCTTAGCGGGCGGGAGAACCTACAATGAGCAGTTCTTC
V: TRBV6-5; J: TRBJ1-6; D: .; size: .; CDR3: CASSYESSSYNSPLHF; DNA: TGTGCCAGCAGTTATGAGTCTAGCTCCTATAATTCACCCCTCCACTTT
V: TRBV5-4; J: TRBJ1-2; D: .; size: few; CDR3: CASSLDTNYGYTF; DNA: TGTGCCAGCAGCTTGGACACCAACTATGGCTACACCTTC
V: TRBV5-1; J: TRBJ1-4; D: TRBD1; size: .; CDR3: CASSETGTATNEKLFF; DNA: TGCGCCAGCAGCGAGACCGGGACAGCCACGAATGAAAAACTGTTTTTT
V: TRBV19; J: TRBJ1-1; D: TRBD1; size: many; CDR3: CASSMGQVTEAFF; DNA: TGTGCCAGTAGTATGGGACAGGTCACTGAAGCTTTCTTT
V: TRBV5-6; J: TRBJ2-5; D: .; size: .; CDR3: CASSLLLVTSETQYF; DNA: TGTGCCAGCAGCTTGTTACTTGTCACTTCAGAGACCCAGTACTTC
V: TRBV18; J: TRBJ2-7; D: TRBD1; size: many; CDR3: CASSPIVGQAGEQYF; DNA: TGTGCCAGCTCACCAATTGTGGGACAGGCGGGCGAGCAGTACTTC
V: TRBV5-1; J: TRBJ2-7; D: TRBD2; size: many; CDR3: CASRAGGKTEQYF; DNA: TGCGCCAGCAGAGCGGGAGGGAAGACCGAGCAGTACTTC
V: TRBV10-2; J: TRBJ1-2; D: TRBD1; size: many; CDR3: CASSVAPGQGNGYTF; DNA: TGCGCCAGCAGTGTAGCCCCGGGACAGGGGAATGGCTACACCTTC
V: TRBV24-1; J: TRBJ1-5; D: .; size: many; CDR3: CATSRGSSQPQHF; DNA: TGTGCCACCAGCAGGGGCTCCAGTCAGCCCCAGCATTTT
V: TRBV3-1; J: TRBJ2-3; D: TRBD1; size: many; CDR3: CASSRQGDTDTQYF; DNA: TGTGCCAGCAGCCGTCAGGGGGACACAGATACGCAGTATTTT
V: TRBV29-1; J: TRBJ1-1; D: .; size: few; CDR3: CSVEGLTGISTEAFF; DNA: TGCAGCGTTGAGGGTCTTACAGGGATTTCGACTGAAGCTTTCTTT
V: TRBV7-2; J: TRBJ1-5; D: TRBD1; size: many; CDR3: CASSPLGTASNQPQHF; DNA: TGTGCCAGCAGCCCCCTAGGGACAGCTAGCAATCAGCCCCAGCATTTT
V: TRBV6-2/TRBV6-3; J: TRBJ2-3; D: TRBD2; size: many; CDR3: CASSLLAGRTDTQYF; DNA: TGTGCCAGCAGTCTTCTAGCGGGCCGCACAGATACGCAGTATTTT
V: TRBV27; J: TRBJ2-7; D: TRBD1; size: few; CDR3: CASSRQGANEQYF; DNA: TGTGCCAGCAGCCGACAGGGGGCCAACGAGCAGTACTTC
V: TRBV9; J: TRBJ1-3; D: .; size: many; CDR3: CASSPGADSGNTIYF; DNA: TGTGCCAGCAGCCCCGGGGCTGACTCTGGAAACACCATATATTTT
V: TRBV4-3; J: TRBJ2-7; D: .; size: few; CDR3: CASSQDRGAGGEQYF; DNA: TGCGCCAGCAGCCAAGATAGGGGGGCAGGGGGCGAGCAGTACTTC
V: TRBV2; J: TRBJ1-4; D: TRBD1; size: .; CDR3: CASSDRTGDEKLFF; DNA: TGTGCCAGCAGTGACAGGACAGGGGATGAAAAACTGTTTTTT
V: TRBV29-1; J: TRBJ2-1; D: .; size: many; CDR3: CSVEDQEGAKYNEQFF; DNA: TGCAGCGTTGAAGATCAGGAGGGGGCCAAGTACAATGAGCAGTTCTTC
V: TRBV12-3/TRBV12-4; J: TRBJ2-3; D: .; size: many; CDR3: CASSHRGGPDTQYF; DNA: TGTGCCAGCAGCCATAGGGGGGGACCAGATACGCAGTATTTT
V: TRBV2; J: TRBJ2-3; D: .; size: .; CDR3: CASNERIGGDTQYF; DNA: TGTGCCAGCAACGAGCGGATCGGGGGAGATACGCAGTATTTT
V: TRBV7-8; J: TRBJ1-6; D: TRBD1; size: many; CDR3: CASSYSQRTGPNSPLHF; DNA: TGTGCCAGCAGCTACTCCCAGCGGACAGGGCCTAATTCACCCCTCCACTTT
V: TRBV18; J: TRBJ1-5; D: .; size: many; CDR3: CASSPNSRDSNQPQHF; DNA: TGTGCCAGCTCACCGAACAGCAGAGATAGCAATCAGCCCCAGCATTTT
V: TRBV12-3/TRBV12-4; J: TRBJ1-1; D: .; size: .; CDR3: CASSPLGRPQNTEAFF; DNA: TGTGCCAGCAGCCCTCTCGGACGGCCCCAGAACACTGAAGCTTTCTTT
V: TRBV20-1; J: TRBJ2-3; D: .; size: many; CDR3: CSARDVSGSPDTQYF; DNA: TGCAGTGCTAGAGATGTTTCCGGGAGCCCAGATACGCAGTATTTT
V: TRBV7-2; J: TRBJ2-7; D: .; size: many; CDR3: CASSLLGAYEQYF; DNA: TGTGCCAGCAGCTTATTGGGGGCCTACGAGCAGTACTTC
V: TRBV28; J: TRBJ2-2; D: .; size: few; CDR3: CASSGGRINGELFF; DNA: TGTGCCAGCAGCGGGGGAAGGATCAACGGGGAGCTGTTTTTT
V: TRBV6-6; J: TRBJ2-4; D: TRBD1; size: .; CDR3: CASSFPPGQKINIQYF; DNA: TGTGCCAGCAGTTTCCCTCCGGGACAGAAAATAAACATTCAGTACTTC
V: TRBV6-1; J: TRBJ2-1; D: TRBD2; size: .; CDR3: CASSPAGGMGDEQFF; DNA: TGTGCCAGCAGTCCAGCGGGGGGGATGGGCGATGAGCAGTTCTTC
V: TRBV19; J: TRBJ1-2; D: TRBD1; size: many; CDR3: CASSIAGTGGYGYTF; DNA: TGTGCCAGTAGTATTGCAGGGACAGGGGGCTATGGCTACACCTTC
V: TRBV27; J: TRBJ2-2; D: .; size: many; CDR3: CASSFHTGELFF; DNA: TGTGCCAGCAGTTTCCACACCGGGGAGCTGTTTTTT
V: TRBV11-2; J: TRBJ2-3; D: .; size: many; CDR3: CASSPGVVRSDTQYF; DNA: TGTGCCAGCTCTCCTGGGGTAGTGAGAAGTGATACGCAGTATTTT
V: TRBV20-1; J: TRBJ2-3; D: .; size: few; CDR3: CSARVGGGVDTQYF; DNA: TGCAGTGCTAGAGTAGGAGGGGGGGTAGATACGCAGTATTTT
V: TRBV7-2; J: TRBJ2-3; D: .; size: few; CDR3: CASSLVVSPDTQYF; DNA: TGTGCCAGCAGCTTAGTGGTGTCCCCAGATACGCAGTATTTT
V: TRBV20-1; J: TRBJ2-7; D: TRBD1; size: many; CDR3: CSASGDRTAYEQYF; DNA: TGCAGTGCTAGTGGGGACAGGACTGCCTACGAGCAGTACTTC
V: TRBV3-1; J: TRBJ2-2; D: .; size: few; CDR3: CASSQGGVTGELFF; DNA: TGTGCCAGCAGCCAAGGAGGAGTCACCGGGGAGCTGTTTTTT
V: TRBV5-1; J: TRBJ2-1; D: .; size: many; CDR3: CASSSGAGTYNEQFF; DNA: TGCGCCAGCAGCTCTGGCGCGGGGACCTACAATGAGCAGTTCTTC
V: TRBV3-1; J: TRBJ2-5; D: .; size: many; CDR3: CASSQDGGGSLSLETQYF; DNA: TGTGCCAGCAGCCAAGATGGAGGGGGCTCTTTATCATTGGAGACCCAGTACTTC
V: TRBV4-2; J: TRBJ1-2; D: TRBD1; size: many; CDR3: CASSQGSWDSAYGYTF; DNA: TGTGCCAGCAGCCAGGGGTCCTGGGACAGTGCCTATGGCTACACCTTC
V: TRBV6-6; J: TRBJ2-7; D: TRBD1; size: many; CDR3: CASRTGTGSYEQYF; DNA: TGTGCCAGCAGGACCGGGACAGGGTCCTACGAGCAGTACTTC
V: TRBV5-8; J: TRBJ1-5; D: TRBD1; size: many; CDR3: CASSFLWGQYSNQPQHF; DNA: TGTGCCAGCAGTTTTTTGTGGGGACAGTATAGCAATCAGCCCCAGCATTTT
V: TRBV7-2; J: TRBJ2-2; D: .; size: many; CDR3: CASSLYQDTGELFF; DNA: TGTGCCAGCAGCTTATATCAGGACACCGGGGAGCTGTTTTTT
V: TRBV7-9; J: TRBJ2-4; D: .; size: few; CDR3: CASSLVPGLAKNIQYF; DNA: TGTGCCAGCAGCTTAGTCCCAGGACTAGCCAAAAACATTCAGTACTTC
V: TRBV10-2; J: TRBJ2-3; D: .; size: few; CDR3: CASSESDKGLSSHTDTQYF; DNA: TGCGCCAGCAGTGAGTCCGATAAAGGACTATCCTCACACACAGATACGCAGTATTTT
V: TRBV11-3; J: TRBJ1-1; D: .; size: many; CDR3: CASSLDSYTEAFF; DNA: TGTGCCAGCAGCTTAGACTCGTACACTGAAGCTTTCTTT
V: TRBV3-1; J: TRBJ2-7; D: TRBD2; size: many; CDR3: CASSLQGFSGGYEQYF; DNA: TGTGCCAGCAGCCTACAAGGGTTCAGCGGGGGATACGAGCAGTACTTC
V: TRBV7-9; J: TRBJ2-1; D: TRBD2; size: few; CDR3: CASSPRTSNEQFF; DNA: TGTGCCAGCAGCCCAAGGACTAGCAATGAGCAGTTCTTC
V: TRBV7-2; J: TRBJ2-2; D: TRBD1; size: many; CDR3: CASTPGTGVGFTGELFF; DNA: TGTGCCAGCACCCCCGGGACAGGGGTCGGATTCACCGGGGAGCTGTTTTTT
V: TRBV5-1; J: TRBJ2-1; D: TRBD2; size: many; CDR3: CASSPRLANNEQFF; DNA: TGCGCCAGCAGCCCGCGACTAGCAAACAATGAGCAGTTCTTC
V: TRBV11-2; J: TRBJ2-7; D: .; size: many; CDR3: CASSTGSYEQYF; DNA: TGTGCCAGCTCAACAGGGTCCTACGAGCAGTACTTC
V: TRBV11-2; J: TRBJ1-1; D: .; size: many; CDR3: CASSRLGSGRGENTEAFF; DNA: TGTGCCAGCAGCCGCTTAGGGTCGGGTAGGGGTGAAAACACTGAAGCTTTCTTT
V: TRBV6-5; J: TRBJ2-3; D: TRBD2; size: many; CDR3: CASSSRLAGDRDTQYF; DNA: TGTGCCAGCAGCTCCAGACTAGCGGGAGATAGGGATACGCAGTATTTT
V: TRBV29-1; J: TRBJ2-5; D: .; size: .; CDR3: CSVDVGGETQYF; DNA: TGCAGCGTTGACGTCGGAGGCGAGACCCAGTACTTC